Listed here are 10 T cell receptor beta chains from one sample, sequenced in a study of beta chain features in type 1 diabetes. Regarding the study as a whole: When Type 1 diabetes patients were examined, their TCRB CDR3s proved moderately but significantly shorter in all four CD4+ subsets.

For these TCRs, the target antigens are not known. Investigators reverse transcribed all isolated RNA, so they sequenced expressed TCRB transcripts. Profiling relied on immunoSEQ multiplex PCR, and the TCRdb table lists in-frame clones only, not all of them. This sample carries around 150,000 clones, 8% to 9.5% of them seen once, and the ten largest clones take approximately 0.54%. Sequenced material: central memory CD4+ T cells from blood. The receptors were sampled from a woman aged 18-29 years with type 1 diabetes.

This clone was detected a few times. This sequence joins TRBV5-6 and TRBJ2-1; perhaps TRBD1 as D (5 bases). The CDR3 is 12 residues long. V was clipped by 2 bases and J by 8 bases, with 8 bases between them. Germline V gives CDR1 SGHDT, CDR2 YYEEEE. Written as DNA, the CDR3 is TGTGCCAGCAGCTTAGGGGTCGATGAGCAGTTCTTC. Translating it yields CASSLGVDEQFF.

J is TRBJ2-7 and V is TRBV11-2; TRBD2 is a possible D gene (5 bases). V dropped 0 bases and J dropped 0 bases, with 9 bases sitting between them. This CDR3 contains 15 residues. The germline gives CDR1 SGHAT, CDR2 FQNNGV. CDR3 nucleotides: TGTGCCAGCAGCTTAGACGGGGAGCCCTCCTACGAGCAGTACTTC. Translating gives CASSLDGEPSYEQYF.

This clone was counted between two and nine times. This chain connects TRBV9 to TRBJ2-5; 9 positions match TRBD1. V trimming: 4 bases; J trimming: 4 bases; junction bases outside the gene matches: 8. The CDR3 contains 15 residues. In germline, CDR1 is SGDLS, CDR2 YYNGEE. The DNA of the CDR3 is TGTGCCAGCAGCTCCGGACAGGGGAGGAGAGAGACCCAGTACTTC. Its protein product is CASSSGQGRRETQYF.

This chain links TRBV6-1 with TRBJ2-2; tentatively, D is TRBD1 (5 bases). In germline, CDR1 is MNHNS, CDR2 SASEGT. V was trimmed by 0 bases and J by 3 bases, leaving 8 bases between them. The CDR3 sequence is 15 residues long. The CDR3 sequence: CASSEAGPYTGELFF. In DNA, the CDR3 is TGTGCCAGCAGTGAAGCGGGGCCCTACACCGGGGAGCTGTTTTTT.

V usage is TRBV7-2 and J usage is TRBJ2-7, with 8 bases lining up with TRBD2. V gave up 2 bases and J gave up 6 bases; unmatched junction bases: 3. Germline CDR1 SGHTA, CDR2 FQGNSA. The length of the CDR3 is 13 residues. DNA for the CDR3: TGTGCCAGCAGCTTAACCGGGAGGGGCGAGCAGTACTTC. Protein: CASSLTGRGEQYF.

In this sample, this clone turned up a few times. The germline gene is not matched at one end of the junction; a read error may be the cause. The V and J genes are TRBV7-7 and TRBJ2-2, with 12 nucleotides matching TRBD2. The CDR3 totals 15 residues. In germline, CDR1 is SSHAT, CDR2 FNYEAQ (reference sequence). In DNA, the CDR3 is TGTGCTAGCAGCCTGACTAGCGGGAGTTCCGGGGAGCTGTTTTTT. Protein sequence: CASSLTSGSSGELFF.

The chain carries TRBV29-1 and TRBJ2-2, with D uncertain. Looked up from germline, CDR1 is SQVTM and CDR2 is ANQGSEA. The CDR3 contains 11 residues. V was pared by 6 bases and J by 4 bases, with 6 bases between. For the CDR3, the DNA is TGCAGCGTCGGTTTCACCGGGGAGCTGTTTTTT. Protein product: CSVGFTGELFF.

This rearrangement joins TRBV4-3 to TRBJ2-3; 7 nucleotides line up with TRBD1. CDR1 is LGHNA and CDR2 is YSLEER in the germline V gene. V trimming: 8 bases; J trimming: 1 base; junction bases outside the gene matches: 12. This CDR3 comprises 16 residues. CDR3 coding DNA: TGCGCCAGCGGTTTGAGTGTAGGACAGGGCACAGATACGCAGTATTTT. It yields the protein CASGLSVGQGTDTQYF.

A few counts support this clone. This chain links TRBV9 with TRBJ1-5; 8 bases fit TRBD1. The junction had 5 bases not matched to a gene; V was cut back by 0 bases and J by 9 bases. Per the germline V gene, CDR1 is SGDLS and CDR2 is YYNGEE. CDR3 length: 14 residues. Here the CDR3 DNA reads TGTGCCAGCAGCGTAGAAGGACAGGGCCGGCCCCAGCATTTT. It is translated as CASSVEGQGRPQHF.

This clone was observed a few times. The chain links TRBV7-2 to TRBJ1-3, with unresolved D. The CDR3 length is 16 residues. V was clipped by 0 bases and J by 0 bases, with 9 bases between them. Per germline, CDR1 SGHTA and CDR2 FQGNSA. CDR3 loop: CASSLARASSGNTIYF. The CDR3 bases are TGTGCCAGCAGCTTAGCGCGGGCATCCTCTGGAAACACCATATATTTT. Looking up the rest from reference TRBV7-2 and TRBJ1-3 gives the full variable domain: GAGVSQSPSNKVTEKGKDVELRCDPISGHTALYWYRQSLGQGLEFLIYFQGNSAPDKSGLPSDRFSAERTGGSVSTLTIQRTQQEDSAVYLCASSLARASSGNTIYFGEGSWLTVV.